This is a list of T cell receptor beta chains from one sample in a study of long-term antiretroviral therapy in people with HIV. The table came from immunoSEQ multiplex PCR; TCRdb's copy has only in-frame clones and leaves some out. The sample includes fewer than 40,000 clones, 86% of them seen just once. Sequenced material: unsorted PBMCs, taken 1.2 years after starting antiretroviral therapy. The receptors were sampled from a woman between 45 and 60 years old with HIV. Both conserved end residues are part of each CDR3. D genes are given only for firm matches. Only part of the rows carry a size: once, few, many, or a class if the clone is expanded.

TRBV2	12	NA	NA	TRBJ2-1	TGTGCCAGCAGCCGAAGTTTAAATGAGCAGTTCTTC	CASSRSLNEQFF
TRBV30	14	NA	NA	TRBJ2-1	TGTGCCTGGAGTCTCTCAAGTGAAAAGAATGAGCAGTTCTTC	CAWSLSSEKNEQFF
TRBV4-1	17	NA	NA	TRBJ1-5	TGCGCCAGCAGCCAAGTGGATATGGGGCTTAGCAATCAGCCCCAGCATTTT	CASSQVDMGLSNQPQHF
TRBV6-5	13	NA	NA	TRBJ1-3	TGTGCCAGCAGGGGGGGTCTTGGAAACACCATATATTTT	CASRGGLGNTIYF
TRBV12-5	14	few	TRBD1	TRBJ2-7	TGTGCTAGTGGTCCCGGGACAGGAAATGACGAGCAGTACTTC	CASGPGTGNDEQYF
TRBV2	14	NA	TRBD1	TRBJ1-2	TGTGCCAGCAGTCTAGGACAGGGGGCGAGTGGCTACACCTTC	CASSLGQGASGYTF
TRBV29-1	12	NA	TRBD2	TRBJ2-5	TGCAGCGTTTTCTTAGCGGGGCCCCTTCAGTACTTC	CSVFLAGPLQYF
TRBV6-4	15	NA	NA	TRBJ2-2	TGTGCCAGCAGTGACAGGGGGACGAACACCGGGGAGCTGTTTTTT	CASSDRGTNTGELFF
TRBV11-2	15	NA	NA	TRBJ2-5	TGTGCCAGCAGCTTAATCCCGGGGACCCAAGAGACCCAGTACTTC	CASSLIPGTQETQYF
TRBV2	18	NA	TRBD2	TRBJ2-5	TGTGCCAGCAGTGAAGCCCTACTAGCGGGGGGCGGAGGGGAGACCCAGTACTTC	CASSEALLAGGGGETQYF
TRBV5-6	14	once	TRBD1	TRBJ2-7	TGTGCCAGCAGCATGGACAGGTGGGCCTACGAGCAGTACTTC	CASSMDRWAYEQYF
TRBV30	12	NA	NA	TRBJ1-2	TGTGCCTGGAGTCCAGGGGAAAGGGGCTACACCTTC	CAWSPGERGYTF
TRBV2	14	NA	NA	TRBJ2-7	TGTGCCAGCAGTGACAGGGGTGGACTGGGTGAGCAGTACTTC	CASSDRGGLGEQYF
TRBV27	15	NA	NA	TRBJ1-6	TGTGCCAGCAGTCCGGACAGCGCCCCGAATTCACCCCTCCACTTT	CASSPDSAPNSPLHF
TRBV11-1	16	once	NA	TRBJ1-6	TGTGCCAGCAGCCACCCTGAGGGGGTAGGGAATTCACCCCTCCACTTT	CASSHPEGVGNSPLHF
TRBV7-3	15	once	NA	TRBJ2-1	TGTGCCAGCAGCTCACTAGGGGCGGGTTACAATGAGCAGTTCTTC	CASSSLGAGYNEQFF
TRBV7-3	13	NA	NA	TRBJ1-2	TGTGCCAGCAGCTTAGGGGCTGGGGATGGCTACACCTTC	CASSLGAGDGYTF
TRBV7-9	16	NA	NA	TRBJ2-2	TGTGCCAGCAGCCTAGCAGCAGGAGGGAACACCGGGGAGCTGTTTTTT	CASSLAAGGNTGELFF
TRBV5-4	14	NA	NA	TRBJ1-2	TGTGCCAGCAGGGCCGCGGGGCCCGGCTATGGCTACACCTTC	CASRAAGPGYGYTF
TRBV4-1	17	NA	NA	TRBJ1-2	TGCGCCAGCAGCCCCCAAGGAGCCGGGACGGTGCTCTATGGCTACACCTTC	CASSPQGAGTVLYGYTF
TRBV5-1	14	NA	NA	TRBJ1-5	TGCGCCAGCAGCTTGGAGGGATCTGATCAGCCCCAGCATTTT	CASSLEGSDQPQHF
TRBV7-9	12	NA	NA	TRBJ2-1	TGTGCCAGCAGCAAACAGGGCAATGAGCAGTTCTTC	CASSKQGNEQFF
TRBV27	15	NA	TRBD2	TRBJ2-7	TGTGCCAGCAGTCTAACCGGGGGGGGCTCCTACGAGCAGTACTTC	CASSLTGGGSYEQYF
TRBV2	18	NA	NA	TRBJ1-5	TGTGCCAGCAGTGAGGACAGTCAAGGCCCTTTTAGCAATCAGCCCCAGCATTTT	CASSEDSQGPFSNQPQHF
TRBV5-6	16	NA	TRBD1	TRBJ2-7	TGTGCCAGCAGCGAGCCGGGACAGGGCAACTCCTACGAGCAGTACTTC	CASSEPGQGNSYEQYF
TRBV27	15	NA	NA	TRBJ1-3	TGTGCCAGCATTGGGCCAGGGGTGGAAGGAAACACCATATATTTT	CASIGPGVEGNTIYF
TRBV27	15	NA	NA	TRBJ1-3	TGTGCCAGCAGTTTATCCGGCAGCTCTGGAAACACCATATATTTT	CASSLSGSSGNTIYF
TRBV5-1	15	NA	NA	TRBJ1-1	TGCGCCAGCAGCTTGGCTAGGAAGGAGGGGACTGAAGCTTTCTTT	CASSLARKEGTEAFF
TRBV7-3	18	NA	TRBD1	TRBJ1-5	TGTGCCAGCAGCCTAGAAATAACCGACAGGGTTTCCGATCAGCCCCAGCATTTT	CASSLEITDRVSDQPQHF
TRBV13	17	NA	TRBD1	TRBJ1-1	TGTGCCAGTGAAGGGGACAGGATTTTCCTCATGAACACTGAAGCTTTCTTT	CASEGDRIFLMNTEAFF
TRBV11-3	14	NA	TRBD2	TRBJ2-1	TGTGCCAGCAGCGGGACTAGCGGAGACAATGAGCAGTTCTTC	CASSGTSGDNEQFF
TRBV6-5	16	NA	NA	TRBJ1-1	TGTGCCAGCAGTTACTCGTTCCGGTCCCGGAACACTGAAGCTTTCTTT	CASSYSFRSRNTEAFF
TRBV7-3	16	NA	TRBD2	TRBJ2-1	TGTGCCAGCGGGACTAGCGGGGGCACAGCGAGGAATGAGCAGTTCTTC	CASGTSGGTARNEQFF
TRBV7-3	14	NA	NA	TRBJ2-1	TGTGCCAGCAGCTTAAACAGGGTTCCGAATGAGCAGTTCTTC	CASSLNRVPNEQFF
TRBV7-8	16	NA	TRBD2	TRBJ2-5	TGTGCCAGCAGCTTAGGACTAGCGGGGTCGCAAGAGACCCAGTACTTC	CASSLGLAGSQETQYF
TRBV6-5	13	NA	NA	TRBJ2-7	TGTGCCAGCAGTACCCCGGGCGTCTACGAGCAGTACTTC	CASSTPGVYEQYF
TRBV19	15	NA	TRBD1	TRBJ1-1	TGTGCCAGTAGTATAGGACAGGGACGAAACACTGAAGCTTTCTTT	CASSIGQGRNTEAFF
TRBV19	16	NA	TRBD1	TRBJ2-4	TGTGCCAGTAGCTCCGCCGGGACAGGGGCCAAAAACATTCAGTACTTC	CASSSAGTGAKNIQYF
TRBV15	15	once	NA	TRBJ1-1	TGTGCCACCGCAGGAGACAGGTCGCCTGGGACTGAAGCTTTCTTT	CATAGDRSPGTEAFF
TRBV10-3	12	NA	NA	TRBJ1-2	TGTGCCATCCGCCCCGATCAGGGCGGCTACACCTTC	CAIRPDQGGYTF
TRBV7-9	15	NA	NA	TRBJ2-1	TGTGCCAGCACCCCGGGGGAAAGGGTCTACAATGAGCAGTTCTTC	CASTPGERVYNEQFF
TRBV4-1	15	NA	TRBD1	TRBJ1-2	TGCGCCAGCAGCCAGGAGGACAGGGAAAACTATGGCTACACCTTC	CASSQEDRENYGYTF
TRBV5-1	15	NA	NA	TRBJ1-1	TGCGCCAGCAGCTTTTCTTCGAGGGGGAACACTGAAGCTTTCTTT	CASSFSSRGNTEAFF
TRBV30	14	NA	TRBD1	TRBJ1-4	TGTGCCTGGAGTAAGGGGGCGGTCGGTGAAAAACTGTTTTTT	CAWSKGAVGEKLFF
TRBV10-3	14	NA	NA	TRBJ1-5	TGTGCCATCAGTGAGTCGATGACGGAGAGGCCCCAGCATTTT	CAISESMTERPQHF
TRBV5-5	15	NA	TRBD1	TRBJ1-3	TGTGCCAGCAGTCGGGACAGCTCCTCTGGAAACACCATATATTTT	CASSRDSSSGNTIYF
TRBV2	15	once	TRBD1	TRBJ1-2	TGTGCCAGCAGTTCCCTCGGACAGGGCCCTAGTGGCTACACCTTC	CASSSLGQGPSGYTF
TRBV7-7	13	NA	NA	TRBJ2-3	TGTGCTAGCAGCTTAGACGGCACAGATACGCAGTATTTT	CASSLDGTDTQYF
TRBV6-1	12	NA	NA	TRBJ1-1	TGTGCCAGCAGTGAATGGGAGGCTGAAGCTTTCTTT	CASSEWEAEAFF
TRBV7-9	15	NA	NA	TRBJ2-6	TGTGCCAGCAGCCTCGACACGTCTGGGGCCAACGTCCTGACTTTC	CASSLDTSGANVLTF
TRBV27	14	NA	TRBD1	TRBJ1-1	TGTGCCAGCAGTTTTCAGGGGGCGGTCACTGAAGCTTTCTTT	CASSFQGAVTEAFF
TRBV2	12	NA	NA	TRBJ1-1	TGTGCCAGCGGGTGGACGAACACTGAAGCTTTCTTT	CASGWTNTEAFF
TRBV6-4	12	NA	TRBD1	TRBJ2-5	TGTGCCAGCGGGACAGATCAAGAGACCCAGTACTTC	CASGTDQETQYF